The entry below describes one T cell receptor (beta chain). By how much of the sample it makes up, this clone is medium-sized (0.01 to 0.1%). What this receptor recognizes is not known. Base qualities were left out, and no much larger clone turns up one base away. Other DNA sequences from this sample encode an identical CDR3 as well. The record originates from a study of metastatic and nonmetastatic thyroid tumors (dated by TCRdb to about 2020). Looking at the study overall: Repertoires from peripheral blood and from tumor or nodule tissue samples of malignant and benign thyroid patients were compared.

Library creation used PCR. Sequencing relied on an Illumina HiSeq 4000. High-throughput sequencing was used to profile the TCR beta-chain CDR3 region of each patient. The original methods were these. A classifier to discriminate distant-metastatic papillary thyroid cancer patients was built from CDR3 differences across clinicopathological groups. The Shannon index was used to assess repertoire diversity, and the Morisita-Horn index was used to assess tumor-blood repertoire similarity. The raw public reads went through TCRdb reprocessing: fastp at Q25, MiXCR clone calling, in-frame beta chains kept. The V and J calls shown here were made by TCRdb, not taken from the authors' results. The sample contains over 15,000 clones, about 24% of them found a single time. 10% to 15% of the sample is taken by the ten largest. Spanning cysteine to phenylalanine, the CDR3 consists of 15 amino acids. CDR3 DNA is the only sequence kept; it has 45 bases, read in frame from the first base. In the germline V gene (reference sequence), CDR1 corresponds to DFQATT and CDR2 to SNEGSKA. Unmatched junction bases come to 12, with V trimmed by 8 bases and J by 2 bases.

Overall results and qualifications from the work: In both blood and tumor samples, TCR beta diversity was reported to be significantly higher in malignant tumors than in benign nodules.

No patient had received any treatment before thyroid surgery. Using T-cell receptor beta sequencing, the study looked back at clinical samples from patients collected from about 2012 to 2018. This receptor was taken from a male donor with papillary thyroid cancer or a benign thyroid nodule (not recorded which). Some clones in this sample may be carry-over from other donors' samples. The sample taken for sequencing was tumor tissue. The sequence is built from TRBV20-1 and TRBJ1-2; 9 junctional bases match TRBD1. The CDR3 region reads CSSKTFGQGNYGYTF. In nucleotide form, the sequence is TGCAGTTCAAAAACATTCGGACAGGGGAACTATGGCTACACCTTC.